One and the same sample provided the 20 T cell receptor beta chains below, sequenced in a study of cytomegalovirus exposure and HLA in healthy donors. The PCR made use of 60 Vbeta and 13 Jbeta primers. Data came from immunoSEQ multiplex PCR; TCRdb stores just in-frame clones and leaves some out. The repertoire has 120,000 or so clones, around 80% of them found once; the top ten carry around 15%. The sample taken for sequencing was PBMCs. These receptors were taken from a man aged 25-45 years in good health and CMV-seropositive.

This clone was seen once. The genes are TRBV7-8 and TRBJ2-2; 9 positions agree with TRBD1. The CDR3 extends over 14 amino acids. V shed 5 bases, J shed 5 bases, and the junction held 3 bases outside the gene matches. The germline V gene encodes CDR1 SGHVS and CDR2 FQNEAQ. This CDR3 is CASSDRGGTGELFF. The DNA for the CDR3 is TGTGCCAGCAGCGACAGGGGGGGGACCGGGGAGCTGTTTTTT.

The gene calls are TRBV7-9 and TRBJ2-5, with a possible D match to TRBD2 (6 bases). The better agreement between TRBJ2-7 and the DNA end casts doubt on the J call. Germline lookup yields CDR1 SEHNR and CDR2 FQNEAQ (reference sequence). The CDR3 contains 14 residues. The CDR3 sequence is CASSWDSISNEQYF. In DNA, the CDR3 is TGTGCCAGCAGCTGGGACTCAATATCCAACGAGCAGTACTTC.

The DNA of the CDR3 is TGTGCCAGCAGCTCGTCACCGACAGGACTTAATTCACCCCTCCACTTT. Protein product: CASSSSPTGLNSPLHF. The J gene is TRBJ1-6, the V gene TRBV7-6, with a possible D match to TRBD1 (6 bases). V gave up 4 bases and J gave up 6 bases, with 16 bases separating them. CDR3 length: 16 amino acids. Germline loops: CDR1 SGHVS, CDR2 FNYEAQ.

The rearrangement joins TRBV18 to TRBJ2-7; 12 positions match TRBD2. The germline CDR1 and CDR2 sequences are KGHSH and LQKENI. CDR3 length equals 14 residues. Trimming took 6 bases from V and 2 from J; bases not matched to a gene: 2. Here the CDR3 DNA reads TGTGCCAGCTCCCTAGCGGGGGGGACCTACGAGCAGTACTTC. It yields the protein CASSLAGGTYEQYF. Based on the CDR3 plus reference TRBV18 and TRBJ2-7, the full variable domain is NAGVMQNPRHLVRRRGQEARLRCSPMKGHSHVYWYRQLPEEGLKFMVYLQKENIIDESGMPKERFSAEFPKEGPSILRIQQVVRGDSAAYFCASSLAGGTYEQYFGPGTRLTVT.

The chain joins TRBV30 to TRBJ1-4; D ambiguous. The CDR3 covers 14 residues. Germline-derived CDR1 and CDR2 are GTSNPN and SVGIG (reference sequence). V lost 3 bases and J lost 4, with 12 bases in between. The CDR3 nucleotides read TGTGCCTGGAGGGACTTCAGCAATAATGAAAAACTGTTTTTT. This encodes CAWRDFSNNEKLFF. The variable domain in full, with the rest retrieved from reference TRBV30 and TRBJ1-4, is SQTIHQWPATLVQPVGSPLSLECTVEGTSNPNLYWYRQAAGRGLQLLFYSVGIGQISSEVPQNLSASRPQDRQFILSSKKLLLSDSGFYLCAWRDFSNNEKLFFGSGTQLSVL.

The chain links TRBV6-1 to TRBJ2-7; 7 bases fit TRBD1. Trimming removed 6 bases from V and 2 bases from J; junction bases left unmatched: 4. Germline-derived CDR1 and CDR2 are MNHNS and SASEGT. This CDR3 spans 13 amino acids. The CDR3 bases are TGTGCCAGCAGGAGACAGGGTCCCTACGAGCAGTACTTC. This translates into CASRRQGPYEQYF.

The genes are TRBV28 and TRBJ2-5, with D unclear. Germline V gene sequence: CDR1 MDHEN, CDR2 SYDVKM. This CDR3 is 11 amino acids long. Trimming pared 6 bases from V and 7 bases from J, leaving 9 bases between. CDR3 nucleotide sequence: TGTGCCAGCAGCGACTTGGGGACCCAGTACTTC. Protein: CASSDLGTQYF.

The V gene is TRBV5-1, the J gene TRBJ2-3, with 7 bases that match TRBD1. The V and J ends lost 3 bases and 2 bases, in that order; junction bases with no gene match: 9. CDR1 is SGHRS and CDR2 is YFSETQ in the germline V gene. This CDR3 region has 16 residues. The CDR3 loop is CASSSWTGFNTDTQYF. CDR3 coding DNA: TGCGCCAGCAGCTCCTGGACAGGTTTTAACACAGATACGCAGTATTTT.

The chain carries TRBV30 and TRBJ1-2; D call uncertain. The V and J ends lost 2 bases and 4 bases respectively, with 17 bases between them. CDR3 length: 15 amino acids. Germline loops: CDR1 GTSNPN, CDR2 SVGIG (reference sequence). The CDR3 region is CAWSYRTETPYGYTF. CDR3 nucleotides: TGTGCCTGGAGTTACCGAACAGAAACCCCCTATGGCTACACCTTC.

This clone was counted between two and nine times. V usage is TRBV28 and J usage is TRBJ2-1; D ambiguous. CDR3 size: 17 residues. Trimming removed 3 bases at V and 2 bases at J, with 17 bases between. CDR1 is MDHEN, CDR2 SYDVKM, per germline. CDR3 bases: TGTGCCAGCAGTTTTAGTCCAGCTAGAGGCCCCTACAATGAGCAGTTCTTC. Residues: CASSFSPARGPYNEQFF. Combining the CDR3 with reference TRBV28 and TRBJ2-1 gives the whole variable domain DVKVTQSSRYLVKRTGEKVFLECVQDMDHENMFWYRQDPGLGLRLIYFSYDVKMKEKGDIPEGYSVSREKKERFSLILESASTNQTSMYLCASSFSPARGPYNEQFFGPGTRLTVL.

The rearrangement joins TRBV4-1 to TRBJ2-1; TRBD2 matches at 15 bases. V was pared by 4 bases and J by 7 bases, with 5 bases of the junction left unmatched. Germline V gene lookup returns CDR1 MGHRA and CDR2 YSYEKL. The CDR3 has 16 residues. CDR3 region: CASSLWTSGGGNEQFF. Written as DNA, the CDR3 is TGCGCCAGCAGCCTGTGGACTAGCGGGGGGGGTAATGAGCAGTTCTTC.

This clone was recorded once. The chain links TRBV27 to TRBJ2-5, with TRBD2 matching over 9 bases. The better agreement between TRBJ2-7 and the DNA end casts doubt on the J call. Per germline, CDR1 MNHEY and CDR2 SMNVEV (reference sequence). The CDR3 contains 14 residues. The CDR3 protein is CASSFSAGGYEQYF. Written as DNA, the CDR3 is TGTGCCAGCAGTTTCTCAGCGGGGGGATACGAGCAGTACTTC.

J is TRBJ2-3 and V is TRBV4-1; 9 bases are a match to TRBD1. The CDR3 covers 15 residues. Trimming cost V 6 bases and J 0 bases; bases outside gene matches: 4. The germline CDR1 and CDR2 sequences are MGHRA and YSYEKL. In nucleotides, the CDR3 is TGCGCCAGCAGACCCGGACAGGGGAGCACAGATACGCAGTATTTT. Amino acid sequence: CASRPGQGSTDTQYF.

The chain employs TRBV27 and TRBJ2-1; 7 nucleotides agree with TRBD1. This CDR3 has 15 residues. V was clipped by 6 bases and J by 4 bases; unmatched bases: 9. Germline assignment: CDR1 MNHEY and CDR2 SMNVEV (reference sequence). The CDR3 spells CASRTGTEGYNEQFF. CDR3 bases: TGTGCCAGCAGGACCGGGACAGAGGGTTACAATGAGCAGTTCTTC.

The rearrangement joins TRBV30 to TRBJ1-6; possibly TRBD1 for D (6 bases). This CDR3 has 16 residues. The germline gives CDR1 GTSNPN, CDR2 SVGIG (reference sequence). V lost 2 bases and J lost 8, with 19 bases in between. In nucleotides, the CDR3 is TGTGCCTGGAGTATACTCTATACAGGGCTCGATTCACCCCTCCACTTT. It yields the protein CAWSILYTGLDSPLHF.

The chain has TRBV7-8 and TRBJ1-1; the D is unclear. With 0 bases removed from V and 8 bases from J, the gap between germline ends came to 7 bases. Germline assignment: CDR1 SGHVS and CDR2 FQNEAQ. There are 12 residues in the CDR3. CDR3 region: CASSLAFGEAFF. Written as DNA, the CDR3 is TGTGCCAGCAGCTTAGCCTTCGGGGAAGCTTTCTTT.

This chain joins TRBV5-1 and TRBJ2-7; TRBD1 matches at 7 bases. Trimming removed 5 bases from V and 4 bases from J; junction bases left unmatched: 12. Germline V gene sequence: CDR1 SGHRS, CDR2 YFSETQ. The CDR3 is made up of 15 amino acids. CDR3 nucleotides: TGCGCCAGCAGGGACGGTGACAGGGCATCGTACGAGCAGTACTTC. Translated: CASRDGDRASYEQYF.

This sequence joins TRBV28 and TRBJ2-7, with 11 bases that match TRBD2. Germline V lookup: CDR1 MDHEN, CDR2 SYDVKM. This CDR3 is built from 14 residues. Trimming at V came to 8 bases and at J to 6 bases, leaving 9 bases not matched to a gene. The CDR3 DNA reads as TGTGCCAGCGGGGTAGCGGGGGGGCCTCTCGAGCAGTACTTC. Translated, it gives CASGVAGGPLEQYF. The whole variable domain, remainder taken from reference TRBV28 and TRBJ2-7, is DVKVTQSSRYLVKRTGEKVFLECVQDMDHENMFWYRQDPGLGLRLIYFSYDVKMKEKGDIPEGYSVSREKKERFSLILESASTNQTSMYLCASGVAGGPLEQYFGPGTRLTVT.

The chain employs TRBV4-3 and TRBJ2-5; TRBD1 agrees at 8 bases. Germline CDR1 and CDR2: LGHNA and YSLEER. The trim removed 4 bases at V and 1 base at J, leaving 5 bases unmatched. The CDR3 totals 15 residues. CDR3 region: CASSPRTGTQETQYF. The CDR3 region has the DNA TGCGCCAGCAGCCCCCGGACAGGGACCCAAGAGACCCAGTACTTC.

The rearrangement joins TRBV13 to TRBJ2-1, with D possibly TRBD2 on 7 matching bases. The CDR3 spans 15 residues. Germline loops: CDR1 PRHDT, CDR2 FYEKMQ (reference sequence). Trimming pared 5 bases from V and 4 bases from J, leaving 15 bases between. CDR3 nucleotide sequence: TGTGCCAGCAGCGCGAGGGGGGAGGGTTACAATGAGCAGTTCTTC. Translating gives CASSARGEGYNEQFF.